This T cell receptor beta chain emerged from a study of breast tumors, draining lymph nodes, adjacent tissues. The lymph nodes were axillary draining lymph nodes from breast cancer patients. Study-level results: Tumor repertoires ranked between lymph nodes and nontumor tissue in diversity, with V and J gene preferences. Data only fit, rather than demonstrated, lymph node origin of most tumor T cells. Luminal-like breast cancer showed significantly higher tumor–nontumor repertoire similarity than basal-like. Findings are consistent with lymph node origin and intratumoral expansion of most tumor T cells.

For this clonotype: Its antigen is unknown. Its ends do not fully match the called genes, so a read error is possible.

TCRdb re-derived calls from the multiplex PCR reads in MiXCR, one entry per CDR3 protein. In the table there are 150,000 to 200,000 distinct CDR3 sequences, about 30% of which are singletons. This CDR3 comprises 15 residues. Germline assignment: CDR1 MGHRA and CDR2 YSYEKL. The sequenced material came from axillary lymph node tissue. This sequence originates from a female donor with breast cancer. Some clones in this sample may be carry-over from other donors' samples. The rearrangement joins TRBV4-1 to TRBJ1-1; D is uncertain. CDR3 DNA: TGCGCCGGCAGCCAACCTCGTCAGGAGAACACTGAAGCTTTCTTT. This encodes CAGSQPRQENTEAFF.